One and the same sample provided the 29 T cell receptor beta chains below, sequenced in a study of tumor-infiltrating lymphocytes in primary liver carcinoma. With around 500 ng total RNA as template and a constant-region primer, TCR beta cDNA was made. Three nested multiplex PCR rounds of slightly modified ARM-PCR generated TCR beta libraries. It was with TRBV1-TRBV30 forward primers and a C-beta reverse primer that the first two PCR rounds were run, at around 11 cycles each. TCRdb re-called the multiplex PCR reads through MiXCR, storing one row per CDR3 protein. The sample carries some 110,000 distinct CDR3 sequences, 64% recorded once. It was from 20-30 mg of unsorted bulk tissue that RNA and DNA were co-extracted. The sample was liver tumor tissue from sampling region 3. Subset meaning: tumor region T3, left-lateral pole. Every receptor here comes from a woman between 55 and 75 years old with primary liver carcinoma and hepatitis B virus infection.

Details on this clonotype: At one end the junction does not follow the germline gene, possibly because of a read error. This rearrangement joins TRBV11-2 to TRBJ2-7, with 14 bases lining up with TRBD2. The germline gives CDR1 SGHAT, CDR2 FQNNGV. This CDR3 comprises 20 residues. The CDR3, as DNA: TGTGCCAGCAGCGCCATTCCCCGACTAGCGGGAGGGCAGGAACCCTACGAGCGGTACTTC. It is translated as CASSAIPRLAGGQEPYERYF.

The CDR3 is CAISESKGNQETQYF. The CDR3 DNA is TGTGCCATCAGTGAGTCGAAGGGCAACCAAGAGACCCAGTACTTC. The genes are TRBV10-3 and TRBJ2-5; D not certain. Trimming removed 0 bases from V and 0 bases from J, with 8 bases in between. CDR1 is ENHRY and CDR2 is SYGVKD in the germline V gene. The CDR3 covers 15 residues.

The chain carries TRBV21-1 and TRBJ2-1; the D call in the table, TRBD1, was not verified against the DNA. TRBV21-1 is designated a pseudogene. The CDR3 has 18 amino acids. In nucleotides, the CDR3 is TGTGCCAGCAGCAAAGAAGGGGACAGGGGGCGGGTTAATTATGAGCAGTTCTTC. Translated: CASSKEGDRGRVNYEQFF.

As for this clonotype: The conserved final phenylalanine or tryptophan is absent from the CDR3, which likely points to a read error. The rearrangement joins TRBV11-2 to TRBJ2-7; TRBD2 matches 7 bases. The CDR3 loop spans 16 amino acids. Germline V gene sequence: CDR1 SGHAT, CDR2 FQNNGV. V lost 0 bases to trimming and J lost 2 bases; unmatched junction nucleotides: 7. CDR3 region: CASSLDGSSGPYEQYS. In DNA form, the CDR3 reads TGTGCCAGCAGCTTAGATGGGTCTAGCGGACCCTACGAGCAGTACTCC.

This clonotype was detected only a few times. This chain links TRBV7-2 with TRBJ2-3; the match to TRBD2 covers 9 bases. The germline V gene encodes CDR1 SGHTA and CDR2 FQGNSA. The CDR3 spans 15 residues. V lost 2 bases to trimming and J lost 1 base; unmatched junction nucleotides: 1. The CDR3 coding sequence is TGTGCCAGCAGCTTATGGACTAGCGGCACAGATACGCAGTATTTT. Translation: CASSLWTSGTDTQYF.

This chain connects TRBV11-1 to TRBJ2-2, with a weak D call TRBD1 (5 bases). The CDR3 extends over 13 amino acids. Germline V lookup: CDR1 SGHAT, CDR2 FQDESV (reference sequence). In DNA, the CDR3 is TGTGACAACCAAGGGGAAGGTACCGGGGAGCTGTTTTTT. Its translation is CDNQGEGTGELFF.

About this clonotype: The CDR3 carries no conserved terminal phenylalanine or tryptophan, so it likely arises from a read error. CDR3 region: CASSYGGGRTNEQFI. In DNA, the CDR3 is TGTGCCAGCAGTTACGGTGGCGGGAGAACGAATGAGCAGTTCATC. This rearrangement joins TRBV6-2 or TRBV6-3 to TRBJ2-1, with 7 bases identical to TRBD2. CDR1 MNHEY and CDR2 SVGEGT come from the germline V gene. This CDR3 region has 15 residues. The trim removed 2 bases at V and 7 bases at J, leaving 8 bases unmatched.

This clonotype was picked up a small number of times. V usage is TRBV5-1 and J usage is TRBJ2-7; D is ambiguous. This CDR3 has 14 residues. V lost 1 base and J lost 1, with 9 bases in between. From germline, CDR1 is SGHRS and CDR2 YFSETQ. In DNA form, the CDR3 reads TGCGCCAGCAGCTTGTTATCTACATCCTACGAGCAGTACTTC. Protein product: CASSLLSTSYEQYF.

To note about this clonotype: The CDR3 does not end in the conserved phenylalanine or tryptophan, so this is likely a read error. This rearrangement joins TRBV11-2 to TRBJ2-2; TRBD2 is a possible D gene (5 bases). The germline V gene encodes CDR1 SGHAT and CDR2 FQNNGV. The CDR3 runs 15 residues. In DNA form, the CDR3 reads TGTGCCAGCAGCTTATTTGGGCCGAACACCGGGGAACTGTTTTTA. Translated: CASSLFGPNTGELFL.

This clonotype appeared once. V and J are TRBV4-1 and TRBJ2-3; TRBD2 matches 10 bases. Germline values: CDR1 MGHRA, CDR2 YSYEKL. This CDR3 comprises 15 residues. Trimming cost V 7 bases and J 5 bases; bases outside gene matches: 9. CDR3 sequence reads: CASNLGLAGGDTQYF. CDR3 DNA sequence: TGCGCCAGCAACCTCGGATTAGCGGGAGGAGATACGCAGTATTTT.

By share of the sample, this clonotype is large (0.1 to 1%). The V and J genes are TRBV11-2 and TRBJ2-1, with 14 bases fitting TRBD2. The CDR3 runs to 17 residues. Unmatched junction bases numbered 11, after V lost 5 bases and J lost 8 bases. The germline V gene encodes CDR1 SGHAT and CDR2 FQNNGV. The CDR3 DNA is TGTGCCAGCAGCAGGAGACTAGCGGGAGGGCCGGGGGATGAGCAGTTCTTC. Protein product: CASSRRLAGGPGDEQFF.

A remark on this clonotype: One end of the junction is discordant with germline, which a read error may explain. The chain combines TRBV4-1 with TRBJ1-6, with D unresolved. CDR1 is MGHRA, CDR2 YSYEKL, per germline. The CDR3 consists of 13 residues. The CDR3 is CARSQVRDSPLHF. The DNA of the CDR3 is TGCGCCAGAAGCCAAGTAAGGGATTCACCTCTCCACTTT.

In regard to this clonotype: One junction end does not reproduce the germline sequence, and a read error may be involved. The CDR3 loop is CASSQEVLGNQPQLF. CDR3 nucleotides: TGCGCCAGCAGCCAAGAAGTCCTAGGGAATCAGCCCCAGCTTTTT. The chain couples TRBV4-1 to TRBJ1-5; D is unresolved. Germline V gene sequence: CDR1 MGHRA, CDR2 YSYEKL. The CDR3 contains 15 residues.

Note on this clonotype: As the CDR3 is not closed by the conserved phenylalanine or tryptophan, this likely results from a read error. The limits of the CDR3 on the DNA are not certain, so only TCRdb's listed CDR3 is given. The chain has TRBV12-3 or TRBV12-4 and TRBJ1-6. The CDR3 spans 15 residues, counting both ends. The CDR3 spells CASRAKSSYNSPLHI.

Points on this clonotype: The junction differs from germline at one of its ends, possibly a read error. This chain joins TRBV11-2 and TRBJ2-5, with no clear D. The V gene's germline CDR1 is SGHAT and CDR2 FQNNGV. The CDR3 runs 12 residues. The CDR3: CASSHTQGTQYF. The DNA for the CDR3 is TGTGCCAGCAGCCATACACAAGGGACCCAGTACTTC.

The chain is built from TRBV6-2 or TRBV6-3 and TRBJ1-1; maybe TRBD1 (5 bases). The CDR3 is 13 residues long. The germline V gene encodes CDR1 MNHEY and CDR2 SVGEGT. V lost 9 bases and J lost 1, with 12 bases in between. The DNA for the CDR3 is TGTGCCAGGATTGCGACAGCGAACACTGAAGCTTTCTTT. This sequence encodes CARIATANTEAFF.

This clonotype came up many times. The V and J genes are TRBV6-6 and TRBJ1-1, with D unresolved. CDR1 is MNHNY, CDR2 SVGAGI, per germline (reference sequence). Between the trimmed V and J ends, which lost 6 bases and 6 bases, there was a span of 14 bases. This CDR3 spans 13 amino acids. In nucleotides, the CDR3 is TGTGCCAGCAGAGAGGGTCAGCCCCCTGAAGCTTTCTTT. It yields the protein CASREGQPPEAFF.

Note on this clonotype: Because it lacks the conserved phenylalanine or tryptophan at the end, this CDR3 is likely a read error. No DNA is shown, since the ends of the CDR3 on it are uncertain; the CDR3 is the one TCRdb lists. The chain has TRBV7-8 and TRBJ2-1; the table's D call, TRBD2, has no DNA check behind it. Germline lookup yields CDR1 SGHVS and CDR2 FQNEAQ. From its first to its last residue, the CDR3 has 20 amino acids. The CDR3 sequence: CASSLASGLARTDTYNDHFL.

This clonotype was counted between two and nine times. Possible read error: a much larger clone is one base away. V usage is TRBV12-3 or TRBV12-4 and J usage is TRBJ1-2; 10 bases line up with TRBD1. Losses at the gene ends were 7 bases for V and 7 bases for J; bases not matched to a gene: 18. The CDR3 runs 17 residues. CDR3 in amino acids: CASNSEGQGNPSGGYTF. CDR3 bases: TGTGCCAGCAATTCCGAGGGACAGGGGAACCCCTCCGGTGGCTACACCTTC.

On this clonotype: This could be a read error, since a much larger clone is one nucleotide away. V is TRBV7-9 and J is TRBJ2-1; 9 bases are a match to TRBD2. The CDR3 sequence is 16 residues long. Germline CDR1 is SEHNR and CDR2 is FQNEAQ (reference sequence). V trimming: 5 bases; J trimming: 7 bases; junction bases outside the gene matches: 12. CDR3 coding DNA: TGTGCCAGCAGCCCCGGGGCTAGCGGGATTACGAATGAGCAGTTCTTC. Its translation: CASSPGASGITNEQFF.

This clonotype was recorded many times. The V and J genes are TRBV7-8 and TRBJ1-1, with no clear D. Trimming shortened V by 4 bases and J by 2 bases, and 11 bases separated the two germline ends. The CDR3 runs 14 residues. Germline V CDR1 and CDR2: SGHVS, FQNEAQ. The CDR3 protein is CASSSQTRNTEAFF. CDR3 in DNA: TGTGCCAGCAGCTCTCAGACCCGCAACACTGAAGCTTTCTTT.

With regard to this clonotype: Without the conserved terminal phenylalanine or tryptophan, this CDR3 likely stems from a read error. The chain uses TRBV12-3 or TRBV12-4 and TRBJ1-2, with D unclear. The length of the CDR3 is 12 residues. The V end was cut by 0 bases, the J end by 4 bases, with 3 bases between. The DNA for the CDR3 is TGTGCCAGCAGTTTAGCAGTCTATGGCTACACCATC. This codes for CASSLAVYGYTI.

Comments on this clonotype: It may be a read error: a sequence one base away is much more abundant. The CDR3 DNA is TGTGCCAGCAGCTGGGGAGGGACTTTCATGTACCAAGAGACCCAGTACTTC. Protein sequence: CASSWGGTFMYQETQYF. The chain carries TRBV5-6 and TRBJ2-5, with TRBD2 identical over 7 bases. CDR3 size: 17 residues. The ends lost 3 bases at V and 0 bases at J; junction bases unmatched: 11. Germline V gene lookup returns CDR1 SGHDT and CDR2 YYEEEE.

The J gene is TRBJ1-3, the V gene TRBV6-1; possibly TRBD1 for D (5 bases). Germline lookup yields CDR1 MNHNS and CDR2 SASEGT. CDR3 size: 15 residues. The V and J ends lost 10 bases and 0 bases respectively, with 16 bases between them. CDR3 DNA: TGTGCCACTTTGCTGGGACCTCTCTCTGGAAACACCATATATTTT. Encoded protein: CATLLGPLSGNTIYF.

This clonotype was seen at least ten times. The chain links TRBV6-1 to TRBJ2-7; TRBD2 matches at 8 bases. V lost 6 bases to trimming and J lost 3 bases; unmatched junction nucleotides: 7. Germline V gene lookup returns CDR1 MNHNS and CDR2 SASEGT. The CDR3 length is 14 residues. CDR3 nucleotides: TGTGCCAGCAGCGCAAACAGCGGGAGCTACGAGCAGTACTTC. As protein: CASSANSGSYEQYF.

Comments on this clonotype: It is likely a read error, because the conserved phenylalanine at the end of the CDR3 is missing. V gene TRBV29-1 combines with J gene TRBJ1-1, with TRBD1 identical over 7 bases. The CDR3 is 15 amino acids. Germline CDR1 and CDR2: SQVTM and ANQGSEA. J gave up 0 bases and V 4 bases, and 8 bases lay outside the gene matches. CDR3 loop: CSVVFGQVMNTEAFS. The CDR3 nucleotides are TGCAGCGTTGTTTTCGGACAGGTTATGAACACTGAAGCTTTCTCT.

The chain links TRBV5-1 to TRBJ2-1; 12 bases agree with TRBD2. The CDR3 totals 16 residues. The V gene end was trimmed by 3 bases and the J gene end by 5 bases; junction bases not matched to a gene: 6. Germline assignment: CDR1 SGHRS and CDR2 YFSETQ. The CDR3 loop is CASSSARTSGNNEQFF. As DNA, the CDR3 is TGCGCCAGCAGCTCGGCCCGGACTAGCGGGAACAATGAGCAGTTCTTC.

A word on this clonotype: Germline and junction disagree at one end, which may indicate a read error. The CDR3 is CATLLGALSGNTTYF. The CDR3 bases are TGTGCCACTTTACTGGGGGCTCTCTCCGGAAACACCACATATTTT. The rearrangement uses TRBV6-1 and TRBJ1-3, with D possibly TRBD1 on 6 matching bases. In germline, CDR1 is MNHNS, CDR2 SASEGT. This CDR3 is built from 15 residues.

The chain is built from TRBV6-1 and TRBJ2-5; TRBD2 aligns across 7 bases. CDR1 and CDR2 (germline): MNHNS, SASEGT. The length of the CDR3 is 17 residues. J lost 8 bases, V lost 9 bases, and 24 bases had no gene match. In DNA, the CDR3 is TGTGCCAGTTCGGCCCAAAGGGGTGGGAGGGCCTTGGATACCCAGTACTTC. It specifies CASSAQRGGRALDTQYF.